This is a list of T cell receptor beta chains from one sample in a study of blood T cell repertoires in COVID-19. Profiled with immunoSEQ multiplex PCR; TCRdb holds only in-frame clones, not every one. The table records approximately 310,000 clones, 85% of them present only once. The sample was PBMCs or T cells enriched from blood (not recorded which). The source of these receptors is a woman in her thirties who had been exposed to COVID-19. Each CDR3 is given with its conserved first and last residue. Each record gives: J gene, clone size, V gene, CDR3 protein. Clone size appears in some rows only: once, few, many, or a class for an expanded clone.

>TRBJ1-5|.|TRBV27
CASSWTGGTNQPQHF
>TRBJ2-3|.|TRBV10-2
CASSARQGAGDTQYF
>TRBJ1-1|.|TRBV19
CASSILDRLNTEAFF
>TRBJ1-1|.|TRBV21-1
CASSKCFWDTQGTEAFF
>TRBJ2-7|.|TRBV2
CASSVAGGEVEQYF
>TRBJ1-4|.|TRBV9
CASSVATGQYNEKLFF
>TRBJ1-3|.|TRBV30
CAWSVSGLYSGNTIYF
>TRBJ2-7|.|TRBV2
CASSGRGTLSYEQYF
>TRBJ2-2|once|TRBV4-1
CASSQVSGRDTGELFF
>TRBJ1-2|.|TRBV6-5
CASSYAGTGVGYTF
>TRBJ1-2|few|TRBV6-5
CASSYGPGGSGYTF
>TRBJ1-4|.|TRBV21-1
CASSYDRRATNEKLFF
>TRBJ1-1|.|TRBV30
CARSQAGGPEAFF
>TRBJ2-2|.|TRBV19
CASSMYGVNTGELFF
>TRBJ2-5|.|TRBV7-2
CASSLVRGPQVAQYF
>TRBJ2-3|.|TRBV11-1
CASGSGGFTDTQYF
>TRBJ1-4|.|TRBV6-1
CASSEWVSVTEEKLFF
>TRBJ2-1|.|TRBV28
CASSPGTSGSAYNEQFF
>TRBJ1-3|.|TRBV5-6
CASSFDRRLGNTIYF
>TRBJ1-1|.|TRBV11-2
CASNSLDLRGFRGTEAFF